This T cell receptor beta chain was captured in a study of monozygotic twins with cystic fibrosis. Overall study: Library input was 2.5 to 3.5 micrograms of fragmented DNA, with approximately 16 PCR cycles.

General study results and limits: The repertoire was suggested to be naive-dominated, clonality median roughly 0.0091. In 13 of 16 pairs, V gene usage was closest to the co-twin's. Unrelated CF individuals shared fewer identical clonotypes than monozygotic CF twins.

J gave up 4 bases and V 0 bases, and 7 bases lay outside the gene matches. The germline V gene has CDR1 SGHRS and CDR2 YFSETQ. This CDR3 is built from 16 residues. A word on this clone: Its antigen remains unidentified.

The table came from immunoSEQ multiplex PCR; TCRdb's copy has only in-frame clones and leaves some out. The sample shows approximately 7,500 clones, roughly 94% of them seen only once. Sequenced: blood. The sequence was obtained from a boy younger than 10 with cystic fibrosis. This chain uses TRBV5-1 with TRBJ2-5, with 9 bases identical to TRBD2. The CDR3 reads CASSLAPLAGPETQYF. In DNA form, the CDR3 reads TGCGCCAGCAGCTTGGCCCCCCTAGCGGGGCCAGAGACCCAGTACTTC. Based on the CDR3 plus reference TRBV5-1 and TRBJ2-5, the full variable domain is KAGVTQTPRYLIKTRGQQVTLSCSPISGHRSVSWYQQTPGQGLQFLFEYFSETQRNKGNFPGRFSGRQFSNSRSEMNVSTLELGDSALYLCASSLAPLAGPETQYFGPGTRLLVL.